Shown below are 10 T cell receptor beta chains from a single sample sequenced in a study of OX40 agonist ivuxolimab in advanced cancers. Clones were sequenced by immunoSEQ multiplex PCR, and TCRdb holds only the in-frame ones, with some missing. This repertoire shows tens of thousands of clones, around 93% found once; its top ten account for around 26%. The input for sequencing was CD4+ or CD8+ T cells sorted from blood, taken in a trial of the OX40 agonist ivuxolimab. These TCRs come from an adult with an advanced solid tumor such as melanoma, head and neck, liver or kidney cancer.

This sequence joins TRBV5-4 and TRBJ2-7; 15 bases are shared with TRBD2. Per the germline V gene, CDR1 is SGHNT and CDR2 is YYREEE (reference sequence). The CDR3 has 16 residues. Trimming took 3 bases from V and 7 from J; bases not matched to a gene: 8. CDR3 protein: CASSYGLAGGPGEQYF. As DNA, the CDR3 is TGTGCCAGCAGCTACGGACTAGCGGGAGGGCCGGGGGAGCAGTACTTC.

The chain carries TRBV5-6 and TRBJ2-7, with no clear D. Germline CDR1 reads SGHDT; CDR2 reads YYEEEE. Trimming pared 4 bases from V and 0 bases from J, leaving 2 bases between. CDR3 size: 11 residues. The CDR3 sequence is CASSHSYEQYF. In nucleotides, the CDR3 is TGTGCCAGCAGCCACTCCTACGAGCAGTACTTC.

The chain has TRBV4-1 and TRBJ2-7, with D tentatively TRBD2 (6 bases). CDR3 length equals 15 residues. Germline CDR1 and CDR2: MGHRA and YSYEKL. V lost 1 base and J lost 1, with 11 bases in between. CDR3 DNA sequence: TGCGCCAGCAGCCAAGCTCGGGGACTTTCCTACGAGCAGTACTTC. Translation gives CASSQARGLSYEQYF.

V gene TRBV11-2 combines with J gene TRBJ1-4; possibly TRBD1 for D (5 bases). This CDR3 has 15 amino acids. V was clipped by 0 bases and J by 6 bases, with 11 bases between them. CDR1 and CDR2 from the germline V gene are SGHAT and FQNNGV. The CDR3 region is CASSLDVTRDEKLFF. For the CDR3, the DNA is TGTGCCAGCAGCTTAGATGTCACCAGGGATGAAAAACTGTTTTTT.

This chain links TRBV7-7 with TRBJ2-2; D not certain. This CDR3 spans 13 amino acids. V shed 3 bases and J shed 5 bases, with 7 bases lying between them. Germline V CDR1 and CDR2: SSHAT, FNYEAQ (reference sequence). The CDR3, as DNA: TGTGCCAGCAGCTTTGGTGGGACCGGGGAGCTGTTTTTT. Its translation is CASSFGGTGELFF.

The chain combines TRBV9 with TRBJ2-5, with D unclear. Trimming shortened V by 0 bases and J by 2 bases, and 8 bases separated the two germline ends. CDR1 is SGDLS and CDR2 is YYNGEE in the germline V gene. The CDR3 has 14 amino acids. CDR3 loop: CASSVDLAQETQYF. CDR3 DNA: TGTGCCAGCAGCGTAGATTTGGCACAAGAGACCCAGTACTTC.

The chain links TRBV7-7 to TRBJ2-2; D assignment may be TRBD1 or TRBD2 (5 bases each). The V end lost 6 bases, the J end lost 5 bases, and 13 bases lay between the germline ends. Germline V gene data show CDR1 as SSHAT and CDR2 as FNYEAQ (reference sequence). This CDR3 comprises 14 residues. CDR3 DNA sequence: TGTGCCAGCAGTCTGGGGGTGGGGACCGGGGAGCTGTTTTTT. As protein: CASSLGVGTGELFF.

The chain uses TRBV6-4 and TRBJ2-6; a weak D match, TRBD1 (5 bases). CDR3 length: 17 amino acids. Germline CDR1 MRHNA, CDR2 SNTAGT. V was trimmed by 0 bases and J by 0 bases, leaving 9 bases between them. The CDR3 DNA reads as TGTGCCAGCAGTGACTCTCAGGGCCACTCTGGGGCCAACGTCCTGACTTTC. It translates to CASSDSQGHSGANVLTF.

The J gene is TRBJ2-2, the V gene TRBV5-1, with 13 bases fitting TRBD2. The CDR3 spans 18 residues. Germline trimming cut 0 bases from V and 5 bases from J; bases unmatched to any gene: 7. Per the germline V gene, CDR1 is SGHRS and CDR2 is YFSETQ. The CDR3 is CASSLVGLAGVRTGELFF. For the CDR3, the DNA is TGCGCCAGCAGCTTGGTTGGACTAGCGGGAGTTAGAACCGGGGAGCTGTTTTTT. Filled out from reference TRBV5-1 and TRBJ2-2, the complete variable domain reads KAGVTQTPRYLIKTRGQQVTLSCSPISGHRSVSWYQQTPGQGLQFLFEYFSETQRNKGNFPGRFSGRQFSNSRSEMNVSTLELGDSALYLCASSLVGLAGVRTGELFFGEGSRLTVL.

This sequence joins TRBV5-6 and TRBJ1-1; D call uncertain. Trimming took off 6 bases at V and 5 bases at J, with 14 bases between the two ends. The CDR3 sequence is 13 residues long. CDR1 SGHDT and CDR2 YYEEEE come from the germline V gene. CDR3 bases: TGTGCCAGCACCGCTACTCCGGAAACTGAAGCTTTCTTT. Amino acids: CASTATPETEAFF.